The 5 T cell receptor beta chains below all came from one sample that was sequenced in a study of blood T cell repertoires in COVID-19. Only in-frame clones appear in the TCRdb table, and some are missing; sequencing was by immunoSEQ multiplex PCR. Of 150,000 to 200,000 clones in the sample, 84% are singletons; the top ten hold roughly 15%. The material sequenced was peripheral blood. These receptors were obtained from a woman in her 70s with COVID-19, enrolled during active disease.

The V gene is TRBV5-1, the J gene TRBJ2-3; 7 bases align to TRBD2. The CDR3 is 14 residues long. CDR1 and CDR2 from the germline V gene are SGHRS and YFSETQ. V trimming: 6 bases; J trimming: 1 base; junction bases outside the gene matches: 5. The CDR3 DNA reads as TGCGCCAGCAACGGACGGGAGGGCACAGATACGCAGTATTTT. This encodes CASNGREGTDTQYF.

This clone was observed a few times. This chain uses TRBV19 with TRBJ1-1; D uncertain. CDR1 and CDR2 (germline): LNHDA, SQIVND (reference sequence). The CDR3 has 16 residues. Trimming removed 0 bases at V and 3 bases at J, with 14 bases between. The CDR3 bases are TGTGCCAGTAGTATAGATCGCGGGGTAGCTCACACTGAAGCTTTCTTT. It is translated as CASSIDRGVAHTEAFF.

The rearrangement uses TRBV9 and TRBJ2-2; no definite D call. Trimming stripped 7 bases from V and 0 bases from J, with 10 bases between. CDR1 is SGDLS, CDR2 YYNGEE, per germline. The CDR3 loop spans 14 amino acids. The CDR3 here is CASDSRTNTGELFF. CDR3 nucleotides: TGTGCCAGCGACTCGCGTACGAACACCGGGGAGCTGTTTTTT.

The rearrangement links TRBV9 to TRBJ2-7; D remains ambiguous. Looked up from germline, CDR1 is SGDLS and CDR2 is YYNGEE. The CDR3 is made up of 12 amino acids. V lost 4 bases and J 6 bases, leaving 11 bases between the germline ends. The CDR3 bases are TGTGCCAGCAGCCCCGGGTTGGGCGAGCAGTACGTC. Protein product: CASSPGLGEQYV.

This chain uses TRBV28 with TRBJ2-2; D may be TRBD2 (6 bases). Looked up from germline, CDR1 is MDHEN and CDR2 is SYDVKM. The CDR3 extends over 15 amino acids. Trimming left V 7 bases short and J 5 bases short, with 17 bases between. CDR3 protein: CASNPTGLATGELFF. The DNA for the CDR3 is TGTGCCAGCAACCCAACGGGGCTAGCGACCGGGGAGCTGTTTTTT.